The source of this T cell receptor (beta chain) is a study of T cell responses to AZD1222 COVID-19 vaccine. Turning to the study itself: Second doses that came at about 4 or about 12 weeks were put together.

The study, taken as a whole, reports: Regions left unmutated in variants are reportedly the target of nearly half of spike-specific TCRs. Clonal diversity may have been underestimated, and the donors were mostly white British, with more females than males.

Germline lookup yields CDR1 GTSNPN and CDR2 SVGIG (reference sequence). This CDR3 region has 14 residues. V dropped 4 bases and J dropped 3 bases, with 15 bases sitting between them. Here immunoSEQ multiplex PCR was the method, and the copy in TCRdb shows in-frame clones only, minus some. The sample includes 110,000 to 150,000 clones, more than 90% of them seen just once. As to this clone: Its antigen is as yet unknown.

V gene TRBV30 combines with J gene TRBJ1-1, with no clear D. This receptor was obtained from an adult in good health. Sequencing used peripheral blood, obtained on day 0 of AZD1222 vaccination. The CDR3 reads CAWTPKGGYTEAFF. The CDR3, as DNA: TGTGCCTGGACACCTAAGGGCGGATACACTGAAGCTTTCTTT.